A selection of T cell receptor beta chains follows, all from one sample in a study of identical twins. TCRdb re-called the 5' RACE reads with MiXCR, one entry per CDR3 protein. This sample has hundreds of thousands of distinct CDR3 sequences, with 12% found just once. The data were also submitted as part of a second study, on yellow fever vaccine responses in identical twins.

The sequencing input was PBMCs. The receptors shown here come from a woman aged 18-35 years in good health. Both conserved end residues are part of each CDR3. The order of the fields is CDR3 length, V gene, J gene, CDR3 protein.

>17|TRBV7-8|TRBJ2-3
CASSLGGRGPSTDTQYF
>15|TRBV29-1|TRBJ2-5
CSVEEFSGRKETQYF
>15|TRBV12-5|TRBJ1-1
CASAPVRDSNTEAFF
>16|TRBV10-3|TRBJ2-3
CAISEGGGPSIDTQYF
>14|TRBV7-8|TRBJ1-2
CASSLGGQGYGYTF
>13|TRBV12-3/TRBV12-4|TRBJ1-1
CASSQTGVAEAFF
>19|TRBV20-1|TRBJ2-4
CSAAGQLGSLILAKNIQYF
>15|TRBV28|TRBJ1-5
CASSDTGFPNQPQHF
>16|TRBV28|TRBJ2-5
CASSTGGGLAMKTQYF
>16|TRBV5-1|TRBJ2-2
CASSLTTAPNTGELFF
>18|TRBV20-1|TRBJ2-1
CSARSTASSSRNYNEQFF
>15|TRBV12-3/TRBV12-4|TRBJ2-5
CASSLRWGDQETQYF
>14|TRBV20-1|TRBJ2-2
CSASPAGGTGELFF
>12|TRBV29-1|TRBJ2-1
CSVNRAYNEQFF
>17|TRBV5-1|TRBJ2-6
CASSWVKDSSGANVLTF
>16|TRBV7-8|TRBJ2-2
CASSLAFRGQSGELFF
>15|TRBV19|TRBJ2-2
CASSIPNRATGELFF
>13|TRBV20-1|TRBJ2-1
CSARVPSIYEQFF
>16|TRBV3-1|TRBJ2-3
CASSQTGGGNTDTQYF
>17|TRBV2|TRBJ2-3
CASRPRQPKRSTDTQYF
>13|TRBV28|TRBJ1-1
CASTQGDRTEAFF
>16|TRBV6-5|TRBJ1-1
CASSYSLTGPVTEAFF
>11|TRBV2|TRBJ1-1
CASHRDTEAFF
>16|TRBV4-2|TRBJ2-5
CASSQPLGTGAETQYF
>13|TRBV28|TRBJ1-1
CASSAPGHTEAFF
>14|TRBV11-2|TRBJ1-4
CASEQGATNEKLFF
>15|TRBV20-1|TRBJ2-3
CSATPTRQETDTQYF
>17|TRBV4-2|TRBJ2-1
CASSQGQRDLTYNEQFF
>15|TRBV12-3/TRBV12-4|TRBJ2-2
CASSLAPHMAGELFF
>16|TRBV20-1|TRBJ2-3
CSARDTSGSYTDTQYF
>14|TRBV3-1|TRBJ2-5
CASSPTTYQETQYF
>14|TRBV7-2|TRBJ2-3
CASSNRVLPDTQYF
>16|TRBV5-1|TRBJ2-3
CASSLGTGPSTDTQYF
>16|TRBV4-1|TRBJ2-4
CASSQDWWEAKNIQYF
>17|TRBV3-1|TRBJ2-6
CASSQDTGGAGANVLTF
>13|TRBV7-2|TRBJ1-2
CASSLVEGSGYTF
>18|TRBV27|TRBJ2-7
CASSLFRGRTSGMYEQYF
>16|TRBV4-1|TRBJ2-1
CASSQGVGGTYNEQFF
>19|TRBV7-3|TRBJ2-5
CASSLTPPGTGGSWETQYF
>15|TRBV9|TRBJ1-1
CASSVVGTWGTEAFF
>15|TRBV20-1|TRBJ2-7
CSAPGTGWGSNEQYF
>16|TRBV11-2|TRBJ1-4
CASSQGFDSLNEKLFF
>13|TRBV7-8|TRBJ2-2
CASSYTVSGELFF
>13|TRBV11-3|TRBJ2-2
CASSSLEAGELFF
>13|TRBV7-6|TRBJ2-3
CASSLSNADTQYF
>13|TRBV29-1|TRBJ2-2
CSGWTGRAGELFF
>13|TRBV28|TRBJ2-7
CASSGTGVYEQYF
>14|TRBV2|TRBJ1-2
CASSELGQGSQDTF
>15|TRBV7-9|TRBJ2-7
CASTPFGTSGNRWYF
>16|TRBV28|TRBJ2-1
CASSLKFDSSYNEQFF
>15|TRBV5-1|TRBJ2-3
CASSKTGVGADTQYF